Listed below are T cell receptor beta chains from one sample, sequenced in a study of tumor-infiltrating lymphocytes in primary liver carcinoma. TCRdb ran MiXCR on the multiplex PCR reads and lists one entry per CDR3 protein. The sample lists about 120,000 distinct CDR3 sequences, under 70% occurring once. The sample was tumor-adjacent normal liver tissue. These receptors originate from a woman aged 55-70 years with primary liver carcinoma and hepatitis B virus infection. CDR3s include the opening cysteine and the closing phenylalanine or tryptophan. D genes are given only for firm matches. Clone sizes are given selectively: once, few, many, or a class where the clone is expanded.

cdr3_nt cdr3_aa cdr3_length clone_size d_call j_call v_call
TGTGCCAGCAGTAAACTAGCTTCCGAGCAGTACTTC CASSKLASEQYF 12 many NA TRBJ2-7 TRBV6-2/TRBV6-3
TGTGCTTGGAGTCTAGACGGGCTCGGTGAAAAACTGTTTTTT CAWSLDGLGEKLFF 14 NA NA TRBJ1-4 TRBV30
TGTGCCAACAGCCCCATGGGACGGCAGCCCCAGCATTTT CANSPMGRQPQHF 13 once NA TRBJ1-5 TRBV12-3/TRBV12-4
TGTGCCAGCAGCGTTAACTCTAGAAAAACCATATATTTT CASSVNSRKTIYF 13 NA NA TRBJ1-3 TRBV12-3/TRBV12-4
TGTGCCAGCAGCCCCCTAAATGAGCAGTCCTTT CASSPLNEQSF 11 NA NA TRBJ2-1 TRBV11-3
TGTGCCAGCAGTTACGGGGGGCCGAACACCGGGGAGCTGTTTTTT CASSYGGPNTGELFF 15 many NA TRBJ2-2 TRBV6-6
TGCGCCAGCAGCTTGGCCTACCCGGGCGGCTACACCTTC CASSLAYPGGYTF 13 many NA TRBJ1-2 TRBV5-1
TGCGCCAGCAGCCAAGTTACTACGGGCAGGGATCGCAATCAGCCCCAGAATTTT CASSQVTTGRDRNQPQNF 18 once NA TRBJ1-5 TRBV4-1
TGTGCCAGTAGCCATGAGGAGGGGGGCTCAGATACGCAGTATTTT CASSHEEGGSDTQYF 15 NA NA TRBJ2-3 TRBV4-2
TGTGCCAGCAGCCCCGACAGGACCTACACTGAAGCTTTCTTT CASSPDRTYTEAFF 14 many NA TRBJ1-1 TRBV7-9
TGCGCCAGCTGTGAGTCGAGTGGATGGGACATTCAGTACTTC CASCESSGWDIQYF 14 NA NA TRBJ2-4 TRBV10-2
TGCGCCAGCAGCTTGATACAGCCAGAGCAGTTCTTC CASSLIQPEQFF 12 many NA TRBJ2-1 TRBV5-1
TGTAGCAGCAGCTCGGGACTATCGGGACCAGATACGCAGTATTTT CSSSSGLSGPDTQYF 15 once TRBD2 TRBJ2-3 TRBV11-2
TGTTCCAGCAGTTTATTCCCTAGATATGAGCAGTTCTTC CSSSLFPRYEQFF 13 NA NA TRBJ2-1 TRBV28
TGCAGTGCTACGGGAGCGAGAAGGGTACAGGGAGTTTGGACAGATACGCAGTATTTT CSATGARRVQGVWTDTQYF 19 NA NA TRBJ2-3 TRBV20-1
TGTGCCAGCAGACTGACAGCAACTAATGAAAAACTATTTTTT CASRLTATNEKLFF 14 once NA TRBJ1-4 TRBV6-5